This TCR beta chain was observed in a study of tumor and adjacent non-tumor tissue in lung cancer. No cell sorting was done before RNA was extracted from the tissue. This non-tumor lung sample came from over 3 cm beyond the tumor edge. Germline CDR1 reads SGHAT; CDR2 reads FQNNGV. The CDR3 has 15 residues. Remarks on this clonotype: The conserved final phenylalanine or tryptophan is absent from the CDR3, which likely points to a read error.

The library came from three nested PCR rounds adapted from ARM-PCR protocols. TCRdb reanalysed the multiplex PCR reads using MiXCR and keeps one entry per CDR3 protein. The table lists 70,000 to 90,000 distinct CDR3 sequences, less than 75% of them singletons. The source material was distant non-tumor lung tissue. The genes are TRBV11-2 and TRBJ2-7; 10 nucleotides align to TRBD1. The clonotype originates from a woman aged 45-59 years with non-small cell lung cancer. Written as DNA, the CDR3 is TGTGCCAGCAGCTTCGGGACAGGGGTTAACTACGAACAGTACTCT. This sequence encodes CASSFGTGVNYEQYS.